This T cell receptor (beta chain) was observed in a study of cytomegalovirus exposure and HLA in healthy donors. CDR3 length: 16 residues. Germline trimming cut 0 bases from V and 4 bases from J; bases unmatched to any gene: 10. Germline V gene sequence: CDR1 GTSNPN, CDR2 SVGIG (reference sequence). Study-wide points: Generally TCR sequences proved uncommon, though certain public TCRs appeared in numerous donors. The authors later found HLA-associated TCR beta chains more clonally expanded than equally common others. TCR beta V- and J-gene trimming was later associated with a missense DCLRE1C variant.

PCR employed 60 Vbeta and 13 Jbeta primers. Here immunoSEQ multiplex PCR was the method, and the copy in TCRdb shows in-frame clones only, minus some. The data contain more than 100,000 clones, more than 60% of them singletons. This clone was seen once. Its antigen is undetermined. The material sequenced was PBMCs. The genes are TRBV30 and TRBJ2-5, with 8 bases fitting TRBD2. This sequence originates from a woman aged 40 to 50 in good health and CMV-seronegative. In nucleotides, the CDR3 is TGTGCCTGGAGTGTACCCAGCGGGAGTTTTCGAGAGACCCAGTACTTC. It encodes CAWSVPSGSFRETQYF.